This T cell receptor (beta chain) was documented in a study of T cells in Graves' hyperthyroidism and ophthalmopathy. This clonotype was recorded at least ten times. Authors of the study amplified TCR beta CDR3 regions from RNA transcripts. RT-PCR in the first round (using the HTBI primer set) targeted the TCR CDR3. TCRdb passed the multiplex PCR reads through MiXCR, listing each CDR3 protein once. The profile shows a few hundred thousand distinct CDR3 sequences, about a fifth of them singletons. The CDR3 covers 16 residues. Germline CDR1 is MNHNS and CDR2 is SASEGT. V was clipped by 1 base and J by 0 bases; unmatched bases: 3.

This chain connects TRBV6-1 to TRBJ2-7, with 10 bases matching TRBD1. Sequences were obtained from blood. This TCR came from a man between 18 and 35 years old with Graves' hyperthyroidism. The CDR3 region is CASSEEGQGSSYEQYF. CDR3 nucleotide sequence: TGTGCCAGCAGTGAAGAGGGACAGGGGAGCTCCTACGAGCAGTACTTC.